Each of the 7 T cell receptor beta chains below was sequenced from the same sample in a study of T-cell memory formation after mild COVID-19. TCRdb ran MiXCR on the 5' RACE reads and lists one entry per CDR3 protein. The data show about 560,000 distinct CDR3 sequences, about 20% seen once. The sequenced material came from PBMCs or a T cell subset sorted from them (not recorded which). Source of these receptors: an adult woman who had mild COVID-19 (a few samples of this study predate the infection). Cell type and time point are not known.

The rearrangement joins TRBV5-1 to TRBJ2-7, with a weak D call TRBD2 (5 bases). The CDR3 consists of 14 residues. Per the germline V gene, CDR1 is SGHRS and CDR2 is YFSETQ. The V end was cut by 4 bases, the J end by 0 bases, with 11 bases between. In DNA, the CDR3 is TGCGCCAGCAGCATGGAGGAGAGCTCCTACGAGCAGTACTTC. This encodes CASSMEESSYEQYF. The variable domain in full, completed from reference TRBV5-1 and TRBJ2-7, reads KAGVTQTPRYLIKTRGQQVTLSCSPISGHRSVSWYQQTPGQGLQFLFEYFSETQRNKGNFPGRFSGRQFSNSRSEMNVSTLELGDSALYLCASSMEESSYEQYFGPGTRLTVT.

This clonotype has just a few counts. J is TRBJ2-3 and V is TRBV19; D remains ambiguous. Looked up from germline, CDR1 is LNHDA and CDR2 is SQIVND (reference sequence). The CDR3 is 13 amino acids. Trimming removed 5 bases from V and 2 bases from J, with 8 bases in between. CDR3 nucleotide sequence: TGTGCCAGTAGTGCCGCTACCACAGATACGCAGTATTTT. It yields the protein CASSAATTDTQYF.

This clonotype was counted a few times. V and J are TRBV6-1 and TRBJ1-1; the D is unclear. This CDR3 contains 14 residues. V lost 7 bases, J lost 1 base, and 13 bases lay in between. CDR1 MNHNS and CDR2 SASEGT come from the germline V gene. For the CDR3, the DNA is TGTGCCAGCACCCCTGGGAGCGAGAACACTGAAGCTTTCTTT. Protein sequence: CASTPGSENTEAFF.

This chain links TRBV6-5 with TRBJ2-1, with 12 bases aligning to TRBD2. J lost 8 bases, V lost 6 bases, and 8 bases had no gene match. CDR3 length equals 15 residues. Looked up from germline, CDR1 is MNHEY and CDR2 is SVGAGI. Written as DNA, the CDR3 is TGTGCCAGCAGGTCCCCTCTAGCGGGGGGGGATGAGCAGTTCTTC. Amino acid sequence: CASRSPLAGGDEQFF.

The V and J genes are TRBV3-1 and TRBJ1-2; 7 bases are a match to TRBD1. V lost 0 bases and J lost 8; bases outside the gene matches: 18. This CDR3 region has 18 residues. CDR1 is LGHDT, CDR2 YNNKEL, per germline (reference sequence). The CDR3 bases are TGTGCCAGCAGCCAAGAAGTAGGGCCAGGGGGGTACCATGACGGCTACACCTTC. It specifies CASSQEVGPGGYHDGYTF.

This clonotype showed up just a few times. The chain uses TRBV7-2 and TRBJ2-3; D uncertain. V was shortened by 4 bases and J by 6 bases, with 8 bases between the two germline ends. Germline CDR1 is SGHTA and CDR2 is FQGNSA. The CDR3 length is 12 residues. CDR3 in DNA: TGTGCCAGCAGCTACTCCGTGGATACGCAGTATTTT. Translation: CASSYSVDTQYF.

The chain recombines TRBV20-1 with TRBJ2-3; D not resolved. Trimming shortened V by 2 bases and J by 0 bases, and 6 bases separated the two germline ends. The CDR3 runs 13 residues. Germline lookup yields CDR1 DFQATT and CDR2 SNEGSKA (reference sequence). The CDR3 DNA follows: TGCAGTGCTAGATCGACTAGCACAGATACGCAGTATTTT. The encoded protein is CSARSTSTDTQYF.